These 29 T cell receptor beta chains were all obtained from the same sample, sequenced in a study of blood T cell repertoires in COVID-19. Profiled with immunoSEQ multiplex PCR; TCRdb holds only in-frame clones, not every one. The sample records just over 650,000 clones, around 89% being singletons. Sequenced: peripheral blood. Every receptor here comes from a woman younger than 35 with acute or convalescent COVID-19.

Here the CDR3 reads CASSVAGRQETQYF. The CDR3 region has the DNA TGTGCCAGCAGCGTAGCGGGGAGGCAAGAGACCCAGTACTTC. J is TRBJ2-5 and V is TRBV6-5; 8 bases are shared with TRBD2. V dropped 6 bases and J dropped 2; count of bases not matched to a gene: 5. This CDR3 contains 14 residues. Germline CDR1 reads MNHEY; CDR2 reads SVGAGI.

This clone is a singleton in its sample. The chain carries TRBV14 and TRBJ1-2; possible D gene TRBD1, 6 bases. Trimming removed 0 bases from V and 3 bases from J, with 17 bases in between. This CDR3 contains 17 residues. Germline loops: CDR1 SGHDN, CDR2 FVKESK. The CDR3 DNA sequence: TGTGCCAGCAGCCAAGATCCTGGGGGCAGGGGAGACTATGGCTACACCTTC. Translation gives CASSQDPGGRGDYGYTF.

For this clone: Other DNA variants within this sample encode the same CDR3. The V and J genes are TRBV18 and TRBJ1-6; a possible D gene is TRBD1 (6 bases). CDR1 is KGHSH and CDR2 is LQKENI in the germline V gene. V was shortened by 6 bases and J by 7 bases, with 10 bases between the two germline ends. The CDR3 consists of 13 residues. In nucleotides, the CDR3 is TGTGCCAGCTCGCCGGACAGAAATTCACCCCTCCACTTT. It is translated as CASSPDRNSPLHF.

The chain links TRBV5-1 to TRBJ2-1; TRBD2 might be the D (6 bases). The CDR3 has 13 amino acids. The V end was cut by 4 bases, the J end by 8 bases, with 13 bases between. Looked up from germline, CDR1 is SGHRS and CDR2 is YFSETQ. In DNA form, the CDR3 reads TGCGCCAGCAGCCAGGCGGGGAACTATGAGCAGTTCTTC. Amino acid sequence: CASSQAGNYEQFF.

The chain combines TRBV7-2 with TRBJ2-7, with 8 bases matching TRBD2. Trimming took 1 base from V and 0 from J; bases not matched to a gene: 8. There are 17 residues in the CDR3. The germline V gene encodes CDR1 SGHTA and CDR2 FQGNSA. The CDR3 protein is CASSLGPQRGTSYEQYF. The CDR3 nucleotides are TGTGCCAGCAGCTTAGGCCCTCAGCGGGGGACCTCCTACGAGCAGTACTTC.

As concerns this clone: The same CDR3 arises from other DNA sequences in this sample as well. V is TRBV9 and J is TRBJ1-1; a possible D gene is TRBD1 (6 bases). Germline V gene data show CDR1 as SGDLS and CDR2 as YYNGEE. V lost 3 bases to trimming and J lost 0 bases, with 9 bases between them. The CDR3 has 14 residues. The CDR3 here is CASSETGMNTEAFF. The DNA of the CDR3 is TGTGCCAGCAGCGAAACAGGGATGAACACTGAAGCTTTCTTT.

This clone was detected only once. The chain has TRBV9 and TRBJ1-2; 9 positions match TRBD1. Germline V gene lookup returns CDR1 SGDLS and CDR2 YYNGEE. V lost 0 bases and J lost 2; bases outside the gene matches: 2. This CDR3 is 15 amino acids long. For the CDR3, the DNA is TGTGCCAGCAGCGTAGTGGGGACAGGGAACTATGGCTACACCTTC. Amino acids: CASSVVGTGNYGYTF.

The V call is TRBV6-5, the J call TRBJ2-7; 14 nucleotides align to TRBD2. The V segment lost 4 bases and the J segment 6 bases; nucleotides outside the gene matches: 5. Germline V gene lookup returns CDR1 MNHEY and CDR2 SVGAGI. This CDR3 is 15 amino acids long. CDR3 DNA: TGTGCCAGCAGTTCCGGACTAGCGGGGGGCCCCGAGCAGTACTTC. Amino acids: CASSSGLAGGPEQYF.

The chain combines TRBV7-9 with TRBJ1-2; the D gene is possibly TRBD1 (6 bases). Germline CDR1 is SEHNR and CDR2 is FQNEAQ (reference sequence). This CDR3 is 10 amino acids long. Trimming removed 5 bases from V and 8 bases from J, with 6 bases in between. The CDR3 DNA sequence: TGTGCCAGCAGCGACAGGGGCTACACCTTC. It translates to CASSDRGYTF.

A word on this clone: Other DNA sequences in the same sample also yield this CDR3. The CDR3 sequence is CASSVGSSYNSPLHF. The CDR3 nucleotides read TGTGCCAGCAGCGTGGGGAGCTCCTATAATTCACCCCTCCACTTT. The V and J genes are TRBV9 and TRBJ1-6; D call uncertain. Germline assignment: CDR1 SGDLS and CDR2 YYNGEE. The CDR3 loop spans 15 amino acids. V gave up 2 bases and J gave up 0 bases, with 6 bases separating them. The full variable domain, its missing parts supplied by reference TRBV9 and TRBJ1-6, is DSGVTQTPKHLITATGQRVTLRCSPRSGDLSVYWYQQSLDQGLQFLIQYYNGEERAKGNILERFSAQQFPDLHSELNLSSLELGDSALYFCASSVGSSYNSPLHFGNGTRLTVT.

The rearrangement joins TRBV19 to TRBJ1-1; tentatively, D is TRBD1 (5 bases). Trimming left V 6 bases short and J 10 bases short, with 18 bases between. This CDR3 contains 13 residues. The germline gives CDR1 LNHDA, CDR2 SQIVND (reference sequence). The CDR3 region is CASRQGRSLGAFF. The CDR3 bases are TGTGCCAGTAGGCAGGGTCGTAGTTTGGGAGCTTTCTTT. Drawing the rest from reference TRBV19 and TRBJ1-1, the complete variable domain is DGGITQSPKYLFRKEGQNVTLSCEQNLNHDAMYWYRQDPGQGLRLIYYSQIVNDFQKGDIAEGYSVSREKKESFPLTVTSAQKNPTAFYLCASRQGRSLGAFFGQGTRLTVV.

This clone was observed a few times. The chain links TRBV9 to TRBJ2-1; D call uncertain. The germline V and J ends were trimmed by 3 bases and 4 bases, with 8 bases remaining between them. The CDR3 runs 13 residues. Germline-derived CDR1 and CDR2 are SGDLS and YYNGEE. In DNA, the CDR3 is TGTGCCAGCAGCGGGCCGGGTTACAATGAGCAGTTCTTC. Its protein is CASSGPGYNEQFF.

The chain joins TRBV20-1 to TRBJ2-1, with D maybe TRBD2 (6 bases). The length of the CDR3 is 11 residues. Looked up from germline, CDR1 is DFQATT and CDR2 is SNEGSKA (reference sequence). Deletions cut 3 bases from V and 8 bases from J, with 8 bases between. CDR3 bases: TGCAGTGCTAGGCGGGGTGATGAGCAGTTCTTC. Its translation: CSARRGDEQFF.

The chain combines TRBV6-5 with TRBJ1-1, with 10 bases lining up with TRBD1. The CDR3 totals 14 residues. Trimming removed 7 bases from V and 6 bases from J; junction bases left unmatched: 8. CDR1 is MNHEY and CDR2 is SVGAGI in the germline V gene. CDR3 nucleotides: TGTGCCAGCATTGGGACCGGGACAGGGGCTGAAGCTTTCTTT. Translating gives CASIGTGTGAEAFF.

The rearrangement links TRBV12-3 or TRBV12-4 to TRBJ1-1; a weak D match, TRBD1 (5 bases). This CDR3 spans 11 amino acids. Between the trimmed V and J ends, which lost 8 bases and 10 bases, there was a span of 14 bases. Here the CDR3 DNA reads TGTGCCAGCCAGGCAGGGCGGAGAGCTTTCTTT. Encoded protein: CASQAGRRAFF.

This chain links TRBV30 with TRBJ1-5; perhaps TRBD1 as D (6 bases). This CDR3 is 16 amino acids long. Trimming removed 3 bases at V and 3 bases at J, with 18 bases between. Germline V lookup: CDR1 GTSNPN, CDR2 SVGIG (reference sequence). CDR3: CAWSETGPGINQPQHF. The CDR3 DNA follows: TGTGCCTGGAGCGAGACAGGCCCAGGAATCAATCAGCCCCAGCATTTT.

The chain recombines TRBV25-1 with TRBJ2-1; 7 nucleotides align to TRBD1. Per the germline V gene, CDR1 is MGHDK and CDR2 is SYGVNS. V lost 4 bases, J lost 1 base, and 7 bases stayed unmatched. The CDR3 runs 16 residues. This CDR3 reads CASSASGTASYNEQFF. The CDR3 DNA reads as TGTGCCAGCAGTGCCTCCGGGACAGCATCCTACAATGAGCAGTTCTTC.

This rearrangement joins TRBV6-5 to TRBJ1-1; D possibly corresponds to TRBD1 (5 bases). Trimming cost V 4 bases and J 5 bases, with 17 bases left between them. The germline CDR1 and CDR2 sequences are MNHEY and SVGAGI. CDR3 length: 15 residues. CDR3 residues: CASSSTRAGWTEAFF. DNA for the CDR3: TGTGCCAGCAGTTCCACTCGGGCAGGGTGGACTGAAGCTTTCTTT.

The chain recombines TRBV19 with TRBJ2-2; 7 bases match TRBD1. With 6 bases clipped from V and 8 bases from J, the junction kept 18 bases outside the gene matches. The CDR3 consists of 17 residues. The germline CDR1 and CDR2 sequences are LNHDA and SQIVND (reference sequence). For the CDR3, the DNA is TGTGCCAGTAGGATTCTCACCGGGACAGATCGTATAGGGGAGCTGTTTTTT. Translating gives CASRILTGTDRIGELFF.

The chain recombines TRBV3-1 (or the pseudogene TRBV3-2) with TRBJ2-4; 7 bases fit TRBD2. CDR3 length equals 15 residues. V lost 4 bases, J lost 4 bases, and 7 bases stayed unmatched. The V gene's germline CDR1 is LGHDT and CDR2 YNNKEL (reference sequence). For the CDR3, the DNA is TGTGCCAGCAGCCGAGGGGACGGGGGGAAAAACATTCAGTACTTC. Encoded protein: CASSRGDGGKNIQYF.

The chain combines TRBV6-2 or TRBV6-3 with TRBJ1-3; D unclear. Germline CDR1 is MNHEY and CDR2 is SVGEGT. V lost 6 bases and J 1 base, leaving 13 bases between the germline ends. This CDR3 region has 15 residues. CDR3 region: CASSEQEVSGNTIYF. CDR3 coding DNA: TGTGCCAGCAGCGAACAAGAAGTTTCTGGAAACACCATATATTTT.

J is TRBJ2-3 and V is TRBV7-9, with D possibly matching TRBD2 (5 bases). V was shortened by 1 base and J by 6 bases, with 11 bases between the two germline ends. The CDR3 length is 14 residues. Germline V gene sequence: CDR1 SEHNR, CDR2 FQNEAQ (reference sequence). DNA of the CDR3: TGTGCCAGCAGCTTAGTTCTAGCATTTGATACGCAGTATTTT. Residues: CASSLVLAFDTQYF.

This clone was seen just once. V usage is TRBV14 and J usage is TRBJ1-1; D gene unclear. Germline CDR1 reads SGHDN; CDR2 reads FVKESK. The CDR3 has 13 residues. V dropped 0 bases and J dropped 9 bases, with 11 bases sitting between them. This chain's CDR3 is CASSQDRQTKAFF. The CDR3 bases are TGTGCCAGCAGCCAAGATCGGCAGACTAAAGCTTTCTTT.

The chain combines TRBV5-4 with TRBJ1-1; TRBD1 agrees at 8 bases. The CDR3 is made up of 15 amino acids. V shed 3 bases and J 5 bases; nucleotides not matched to a gene: 9. The germline V gene has CDR1 SGHNT and CDR2 YYREEE (reference sequence). CDR3 in DNA: TGTGCCAGCAGCTCCAGAGACAGGGGTAGGACTGAAGCTTTCTTT. The encoded protein is CASSSRDRGRTEAFF.

This clone appeared a few times. This chain joins TRBV27 and TRBJ1-5; D possibly corresponds to TRBD1 (5 bases). V was clipped by 2 bases and J by 6 bases, with 11 bases between them. Germline assignment: CDR1 MNHEY and CDR2 SMNVEV (reference sequence). The CDR3 covers 14 residues. Here the CDR3 reads CASSLQGRGQPQHF. CDR3 nucleotides: TGTGCCAGCAGTTTACAGGGTAGGGGTCAGCCCCAGCATTTT.

The chain is built from TRBV5-1 and TRBJ1-1; D remains ambiguous. Trimming took off 4 bases at V and 10 bases at J, with 17 bases between the two ends. Germline CDR1 is SGHRS and CDR2 is YFSETQ. CDR3 size: 13 residues. CDR3 loop: CASSIRRGSGAFF. In nucleotides, the CDR3 is TGCGCCAGCAGCATCCGAAGAGGGTCGGGAGCTTTCTTT.

The V and J genes are TRBV30 and TRBJ1-4, with 9 bases aligning to TRBD1. Unmatched junction bases numbered 6, after V lost 0 bases and J lost 1 base. Germline V gives CDR1 GTSNPN, CDR2 SVGIG (reference sequence). The CDR3 is 17 residues long. The CDR3 DNA follows: TGTGCCTGGAGTGTAAAGTTGGGACAGGGAACTAATGAAAAACTGTTTTTT. Its protein product is CAWSVKLGQGTNEKLFF.

The rearrangement joins TRBV18 to TRBJ1-4, with a possible D match to TRBD1 (6 bases). Between the trimmed V and J ends, which lost 2 bases and 5 bases, there was a span of 18 bases. The V gene's germline CDR1 is KGHSH and CDR2 LQKENI. The CDR3 loop spans 17 amino acids. CDR3 sequence reads: CASSPVRGTPENEKLFF. As DNA, the CDR3 is TGTGCCAGCTCACCAGTTAGGGGGACCCCCGAGAATGAAAAACTGTTTTTT.

The chain employs TRBV27 and TRBJ2-5; 10 positions match TRBD2. Germline-derived CDR1 and CDR2 are MNHEY and SMNVEV (reference sequence). V lost 10 bases to trimming and J lost 1 base; unmatched junction nucleotides: 6. This CDR3 is built from 14 residues. CDR3 coding DNA: TGTGCCACGGGGACTAGCGAACCCCAAGAGACCCAGTACTTC. Translated: CATGTSEPQETQYF.